A single sample gave rise to the 18 T cell receptor beta chains below, sequenced in a study of T cells after yellow fever vaccination. TCRdb re-analysed the 5' RACE reads in MiXCR, keeping a single row per CDR3 protein. This table has 550,000 to 750,000 distinct CDR3 sequences, roughly 13% appearing once. Here the sequenced sample was PBMCs, taken on the day of the yellow fever booster vaccination. These receptors were obtained from a man aged 25-45 years who received the YFV17D yellow fever vaccine.

This sequence joins TRBV29-1 and TRBJ1-1; D gene ambiguous. The CDR3 contains 13 residues. The germline V gene has CDR1 SQVTM and CDR2 ANQGSEA. Trimming stripped 3 bases from V and 0 bases from J, with 8 bases between. CDR3 residues: CSVDRSVNTEAFF. CDR3 sequence (DNA): TGCAGCGTTGATCGGAGTGTGAACACTGAAGCTTTCTTT.

This chain joins TRBV7-6 and TRBJ2-5; no reliable D call. V was cut by 2 bases and J by 5 bases, with 9 bases left in between. Germline V gives CDR1 SGHVS, CDR2 FNYEAQ. The CDR3 length is 13 residues. CDR3 amino acids: CASSLPPRETQYF. DNA of the CDR3: TGTGCCAGCAGCTTACCCCCCCGCGAGACCCAGTACTTC.

This clonotype was seen a handful of times. The chain recombines TRBV11-2 with TRBJ1-6, with TRBD1 identical over 7 bases. The CDR3 spans 15 residues. Germline CDR1 and CDR2: SGHAT and FQNNGV. V trimming: 0 bases; J trimming: 7 bases; junction bases outside the gene matches: 3. CDR3 sequence: CASSLDWTGNSPLHF. The CDR3 bases are TGTGCCAGCAGCTTAGATTGGACAGGAAATTCACCCCTCCACTTT. The full variable domain, its missing parts supplied by reference TRBV11-2 and TRBJ1-6, is EAGVAQSPRYKIIEKRQSVAFWCNPISGHATLYWYQQILGQGPKLLIQFQNNGVVDDSQLPKDRFSAERLKGVDSTLKIQPAKLEDSAVYLCASSLDWTGNSPLHFGNGTRLTVT.

Many counts were recorded for this clonotype. The chain carries TRBV18 and TRBJ1-5; D perhaps matches TRBD1 (5 bases). CDR3 length: 14 residues. Trimming took 6 bases from V and 4 from J, leaving 13 bases between them. The germline V gene has CDR1 KGHSH and CDR2 LQKENI. CDR3 protein: CASSRAGGNQPQHF. CDR3 DNA sequence: TGTGCCAGCTCTCGGGCGGGGGGAAATCAGCCCCAGCATTTT.

The V call is TRBV20-1, the J call TRBJ2-7, with 8 positions matching TRBD2. V trimming: 0 bases; J trimming: 4 bases; junction bases outside the gene matches: 5. The germline CDR1 and CDR2 sequences are DFQATT and SNEGSKA (reference sequence). CDR3 size: 14 residues. As DNA, the CDR3 is TGCAGTGCTAGAGATGTCGAGCGGGGGTACGAGCAGTACTTC. Residues: CSARDVERGYEQYF.

V usage is TRBV7-2 and J usage is TRBJ2-5; possible D gene TRBD2, 6 bases. The V and J ends lost 4 bases and 5 bases respectively, with 14 bases between them. Per germline, CDR1 SGHTA and CDR2 FQGNSA. The CDR3 is 14 amino acids. CDR3: CASSSTSFGETQYF. Here the CDR3 DNA reads TGTGCCAGCAGCTCGACTAGTTTTGGGGAGACCCAGTACTTC.

This clonotype was found a few times. The chain links TRBV7-9 to TRBJ1-1; 9 bases match TRBD1. The CDR3 has 15 residues. Germline V lookup: CDR1 SEHNR, CDR2 FQNEAQ (reference sequence). The V and J ends lost 5 bases and 4 bases, in that order; junction bases with no gene match: 8. The CDR3 sequence is CASSQGTGRSTEAFF. CDR3 nucleotide sequence: TGTGCCAGCAGCCAAGGGACAGGGAGGAGCACTGAAGCTTTCTTT.

The chain carries TRBV4-3 and TRBJ2-7; TRBD2 matches at 10 bases. Trimming cost V 0 bases and J 0 bases; bases outside gene matches: 5. Germline V gives CDR1 LGHNA, CDR2 YSLEER. CDR3 length: 17 residues. CDR3 nucleotides: TGCGCCAGCAGCCAAGATTGGACTAGCGGTAGCTCCTACGAGCAGTACTTC. Its protein product is CASSQDWTSGSSYEQYF.

This CDR3 reads CASSQTVSDGVPRAQHF. The DNA for the CDR3 is TGCGCCAGCAGCCAAACGGTTTCGGACGGCGTGCCCAGGGCCCAGCATTTT. The genes are TRBV4-3 and TRBJ1-5; tentative D call: TRBD1 (5 bases). This CDR3 has 17 amino acids. CDR1 LGHNA and CDR2 YSLEER come from the germline V gene. Trimming shortened V by 2 bases and J by 11 bases, and 25 bases separated the two germline ends.

This clonotype was counted a few times. The J gene is TRBJ1-5, the V gene TRBV7-2, with D possibly matching TRBD1 (5 bases). The CDR3 totals 13 residues. V was clipped by 2 bases and J by 7 bases, with 9 bases between them. Per germline, CDR1 SGHTA and CDR2 FQGNSA. The CDR3 DNA reads as TGTGCCAGCAGCTTACCGGGGGAGCAGCCCCAGCATTTT. The encoded protein is CASSLPGEQPQHF.

This clonotype was counted between two and nine times. The V gene is TRBV7-2, the J gene TRBJ2-7; weak D call: TRBD2 (5 bases). Germline V gene sequence: CDR1 SGHTA, CDR2 FQGNSA. The V gene lost 1 base and the J gene lost 4 bases, with 11 bases spanning the gap. The CDR3 is made up of 14 amino acids. The chain's CDR3 is CASSLVGSLYEQYF. CDR3 sequence (DNA): TGTGCCAGCAGCTTAGTTGGGAGTCTGTACGAGCAGTACTTC.

The V call is TRBV11-2, the J call TRBJ2-7; D perhaps matches TRBD1 (5 bases). There are 16 residues in the CDR3. Germline CDR1 reads SGHAT; CDR2 reads FQNNGV. V was cut by 4 bases and J by 3 bases, with 19 bases left in between. The CDR3 here is CASSSPVGVMNYEQYF. CDR3 DNA: TGTGCCAGCAGCTCGCCCGTAGGGGTTATGAACTACGAGCAGTACTTC.

This rearrangement joins TRBV7-9 to TRBJ1-2; D gene uncertain. Germline V lookup: CDR1 SEHNR, CDR2 FQNEAQ (reference sequence). This CDR3 comprises 13 residues. V gave up 1 base and J gave up 5 bases, with 8 bases separating them. The chain's CDR3 is CASSLEDGYGYTF. CDR3 coding DNA: TGTGCCAGCAGCTTAGAAGACGGGTATGGCTACACCTTC.

This clonotype came up a few times. The V and J genes are TRBV7-9 and TRBJ2-5, with 9 bases aligning to TRBD1. CDR1 and CDR2 from the germline V gene are SEHNR and FQNEAQ (reference sequence). Trimming cost V 5 bases and J 1 base; bases outside gene matches: 5. This CDR3 has 15 residues. In nucleotides, the CDR3 is TGTGCCAGCAGCGAAAACAGGGGGCTCCAAGAGACCCAGTACTTC. Translating gives CASSENRGLQETQYF.

This chain connects TRBV28 to TRBJ2-6; 11 positions match TRBD2. Germline V gene lookup returns CDR1 MDHEN and CDR2 SYDVKM. This CDR3 comprises 17 residues. V was clipped by 8 bases and J by 2 bases; unmatched bases: 8. The CDR3 is CASGIAGGLTGANVLTF. The DNA of the CDR3 is TGTGCCAGCGGAATAGCGGGAGGGCTGACTGGGGCCAACGTCCTGACTTTC. The full variable domain, in which reference TRBV28 and TRBJ2-6 provide the parts outside the CDR3, is DVKVTQSSRYLVKRTGEKVFLECVQDMDHENMFWYRQDPGLGLRLIYFSYDVKMKEKGDIPEGYSVSREKKERFSLILESASTNQTSMYLCASGIAGGLTGANVLTFGAGSRLTVL.

At least ten counts were recorded for this clonotype. The genes are TRBV12-3 or TRBV12-4 and TRBJ1-1; D unresolved. The ends were cut back, 6 bases at V and 1 base at J, with 12 bases in the middle. This CDR3 is 14 amino acids long. CDR3 DNA sequence: TGTGCCAGCAGGAACCTCGGATGGAACACTGAAGCTTTCTTT. Protein: CASRNLGWNTEAFF.

This clonotype was counted only a few times. The chain combines TRBV11-2 with TRBJ1-2, with TRBD1 matching over 7 bases. CDR1 SGHAT and CDR2 FQNNGV come from the germline V gene. The length of the CDR3 is 17 residues. The V and J ends lost 2 bases and 3 bases, in that order; junction bases with no gene match: 12. The CDR3 spells CASSLQSAGTADYGYTF. CDR3 DNA sequence: TGTGCCAGCAGCTTACAATCAGCCGGGACAGCGGACTATGGCTACACCTTC. The variable domain in full, with the rest retrieved from reference TRBV11-2 and TRBJ1-2, is EAGVAQSPRYKIIEKRQSVAFWCNPISGHATLYWYQQILGQGPKLLIQFQNNGVVDDSQLPKDRFSAERLKGVDSTLKIQPAKLEDSAVYLCASSLQSAGTADYGYTFGSGTRLTVV.

The V gene is TRBV4-2, the J gene TRBJ2-1; no clear D. Germline loops: CDR1 LGHNA, CDR2 YNFKEQ. CDR3 size: 15 residues. With 1 base removed from V and 2 bases from J, the gap between germline ends came to 9 bases. The CDR3 spells CASSQGRVTYNEQFF. For the CDR3, the DNA is TGTGCCAGCAGCCAAGGTCGGGTTACCTACAATGAGCAGTTCTTC.